These 22 T cell receptor beta chains share one sample of origin, sequenced in a study of blood T cells in healthy people across ages. Using a J-beta primer mix together with a sample-barcoded 5' primer, a second PCR was run for roughly 7 to 12 cycles. TCRdb reprocessed the 5' RACE reads with MiXCR, giving one entry per CDR3 protein. This table has roughly 1.4 million distinct CDR3 sequences, approximately 63% appearing once. What was sequenced was blood. The source is a man between 18 and 35 years old in good health.

This clonotype has a handful of counts. The V gene is TRBV18, the J gene TRBJ2-3; TRBD1 aligns across 9 bases. CDR3 length equals 15 residues. In germline, CDR1 is KGHSH, CDR2 LQKENI. V was clipped by 2 bases and J by 5 bases; unmatched bases: 5. The CDR3, as DNA: TGTGCCAGCTCACCAATCGGACAGGGGAGAGATACGCAGTATTTT. It yields the protein CASSPIGQGRDTQYF.

This clonotype has a handful of counts. This chain uses TRBV9 with TRBJ1-2; D uncertain. The germline gives CDR1 SGDLS, CDR2 YYNGEE. V lost 0 bases to trimming and J lost 7 bases, with 4 bases between them. CDR3 length: 11 amino acids. Here the CDR3 reads CASSVGVGYTF. CDR3 coding DNA: TGTGCCAGCAGCGTAGGGGTTGGCTACACCTTC.

The rearrangement joins TRBV29-1 to TRBJ2-3; no definite D call. V dropped 6 bases and J dropped 0 bases, with 13 bases sitting between them. This CDR3 is 14 amino acids long. CDR1 is SQVTM and CDR2 is ANQGSEA in the germline V gene. CDR3 sequence reads: CSVSLRLSTDTQYF. DNA of the CDR3: TGCAGCGTGTCCCTACGACTGAGCACAGATACGCAGTATTTT.

The chain uses TRBV2 and TRBJ2-7; D call uncertain. This CDR3 region has 13 residues. Germline lookup yields CDR1 SNHLY and CDR2 FYNNEI. Trimming pared 6 bases from V and 0 bases from J, leaving 9 bases between. For the CDR3, the DNA is TGTGCCAGCAGGGTCAGGAGCTCCTACGAGCAGTACTTC. Translated, it gives CASRVRSSYEQYF.

The CDR3 DNA reads TGTGCCACCAGTGACACTAGCGGGGGGACTACGCAGTATTTT. Protein: CATSDTSGGTTQYF. The rearrangement uses TRBV24-1 and TRBJ2-3, with 12 bases fitting TRBD2. The CDR3 is made up of 14 amino acids. V was pared by 4 bases and J by 8 bases, with 3 bases of the junction left unmatched. Germline assignment: CDR1 KGHDR and CDR2 SFDVKD.

This chain joins TRBV12-3 or TRBV12-4 and TRBJ2-5; 8 bases are shared with TRBD1. This CDR3 region has 14 residues. Trimming took 8 bases from V and 1 from J; bases not matched to a gene: 6. CDR3 sequence reads: CASVSGGPQETQYF. The CDR3 region has the DNA TGTGCCAGCGTCTCAGGGGGCCCCCAAGAGACCCAGTACTTC.

This clonotype has just a few counts. In nucleotides, the CDR3 is TGCAGTGCTAGGGAGTATGAGCAGTTCTTC. This gives the protein CSAREYEQFF. This chain connects TRBV20-1 to TRBJ2-1; D unresolved. The V end lost 3 bases, the J end lost 8 bases, and 5 bases lay between the germline ends. Per germline, CDR1 DFQATT and CDR2 SNEGSKA (reference sequence). The CDR3 is made up of 10 amino acids.

The chain links TRBV6-5 to TRBJ2-3; TRBD2 aligns across 8 bases. CDR1 is MNHEY and CDR2 is SVGAGI in the germline V gene. Unmatched junction bases numbered 10, after V lost 0 bases and J lost 2 bases. This CDR3 is 18 amino acids long. The chain's CDR3 is CASSYSPGVAGNTDTQYF. Written as DNA, the CDR3 is TGTGCCAGCAGTTACTCCCCGGGGGTAGCGGGGAACACAGATACGCAGTATTTT.

The table lists this clonotype with a count of one. V and J are TRBV20-1 and TRBJ2-4; 12 bases line up with TRBD1. Trimming took 7 bases from V and 6 from J; bases not matched to a gene: 4. The CDR3 consists of 13 residues. CDR1 is DFQATT and CDR2 is SNEGSKA in the germline V gene (reference sequence). The CDR3 protein is CSVWGQGANIQYF. As DNA, the CDR3 is TGCAGTGTGTGGGGACAGGGGGCAAACATTCAGTACTTC.

This clonotype has only one observation. The rearrangement uses TRBV7-6 and TRBJ2-4; D is perhaps TRBD2 (6 bases). TRBJ2-7 explains the end of the DNA better; the J call may be wrong. The germline CDR1 and CDR2 sequences are SGHVS and FNYEAQ. CDR3 length: 14 residues. CDR3 in DNA: TGTGCCAGCAGCCCACAACCTAGCGACTACGAGCAGTACTTC. Its translation: CASSPQPSDYEQYF.

Remarks on this clonotype: A read error may account for a junction end that differs from germline. The chain couples TRBV10-3 to TRBJ2-6; no reliable D call. CDR1 is ENHRY, CDR2 SYGVKD, per germline. This CDR3 is built from 14 residues. The CDR3 reads CAISDGQFDNVPTF. The DNA for the CDR3 is TGTGCTATCAGTGACGGGCAATTCGACAACGTCCCGACTTTC.

This chain uses TRBV3-1 with TRBJ2-5; 8 nucleotides line up with TRBD1. The V gene end was trimmed by 4 bases and the J gene end by 3 bases; junction bases not matched to a gene: 13. The CDR3 extends over 17 amino acids. From germline, CDR1 is LGHDT and CDR2 YNNKEL (reference sequence). CDR3 nucleotides: TGTGCCAGCAGCCGTCCCGCGACAGGGGAGCGAGAAGAGACCCAGTACTTC. Translation gives CASSRPATGEREETQYF.

The genes are TRBV3-1 and TRBJ2-5, with 9 bases that match TRBD2. J was trimmed by 3 bases and V by 4 bases; bases with no gene match: 6. Per the germline V gene, CDR1 is LGHDT and CDR2 is YNNKEL (reference sequence). The CDR3 is 15 residues long. CDR3 in amino acids: CASSRAGGSEETQYF. CDR3 in DNA: TGTGCCAGCAGCCGCGCGGGGGGGTCCGAAGAGACCCAGTACTTC.

V and J are TRBV5-5 and TRBJ2-2, with D possibly being TRBD2 (6 bases). CDR3 length: 16 amino acids. V was clipped by 4 bases and J by 3 bases, with 16 bases between them. Germline loops: CDR1 SGHKS, CDR2 YYEKEE (reference sequence). As DNA, the CDR3 is TGTGCCAGCAGCCCTATCTCCGGGGGTTACACCGGGGAGCTGTTTTTT. This encodes CASSPISGGYTGELFF. Filled out from reference TRBV5-5 and TRBJ2-2, the complete variable domain reads DAGVTQSPTHLIKTRGQQVTLRCSPISGHKSVSWYQQVLGQGPQFIFQYYEKEERGRGNFPDRFSARQFPNYSSELNVNALLLGDSALYLCASSPISGGYTGELFFGEGSRLTVL.

The chain employs TRBV7-3 and TRBJ2-1; the D is unclear. Germline CDR1 and CDR2: SGHTA and FQGTGA. V was pared by 1 base and J by 4 bases, with 8 bases between. The CDR3 totals 14 residues. The CDR3: CASSLMLGYNEQFF. DNA of the CDR3: TGTGCCAGCAGCTTAATGCTAGGATACAATGAGCAGTTCTTC.

The chain couples TRBV20-1 to TRBJ1-1; possible D gene TRBD1, 6 bases. The CDR3 is 12 amino acids. The V end lost 7 bases, the J end lost 1 base, and 10 bases lay between the germline ends. Germline V gives CDR1 DFQATT, CDR2 SNEGSKA (reference sequence). The CDR3 spells CSEGTPNTEAFF. CDR3 coding DNA: TGCAGTGAAGGGACACCGAACACTGAAGCTTTCTTT.

This clonotype was detected only a few times. The chain employs TRBV4-1 and TRBJ2-7; D perhaps matches TRBD2 (5 bases). The V and J ends lost 5 bases and 4 bases respectively, with 18 bases between them. The CDR3 sequence is 15 residues long. In germline, CDR1 is MGHRA, CDR2 YSYEKL. The CDR3 DNA reads as TGCGCCAGCAGCTATAGCGCCGCGACACCTTACGAGCAGTACTTC. It translates to CASSYSAATPYEQYF.

This chain joins TRBV21-1 and TRBJ2-7; the table's D gene call, TRBD1, was not cross checked with the DNA. TRBV21-1 counts as a pseudogene. The CDR3 sequence is 16 residues long. This CDR3 is CASSSPGRDSSYEQYF. CDR3 in DNA: TGTGCCAGCAGCTCCCCAGGTAGGGACAGCTCCTACGAGCAGTACTTC.

The chain employs TRBV7-9 and TRBJ2-1, with TRBD2 matching 10 bases. The J segment lost 5 bases and the V segment lost 7 bases, leaving 2 bases of the junction unmatched. CDR3 length: 13 amino acids. CDR1 and CDR2 (germline): SEHNR, FQNEAQ (reference sequence). CDR3: CASKRGGDNEQFF. As DNA, the CDR3 is TGTGCCAGCAAGCGGGGGGGGGACAATGAGCAGTTCTTC. The full variable domain, rest sourced from reference TRBV7-9 and TRBJ2-1, is DTGVSQNPRHKITKRGQNVTFRCDPISEHNRLYWYRQTLGQGPEFLTYFQNEAQLEKSRLLSDRFSAERPKGSFSTLEIQRTEQGDSAMYLCASKRGGDNEQFFGPGTRLTVL.

The CDR3 sequence is CASSQGKVGPSNEKLFF. CDR3 DNA sequence: TGTGCCAGCAGCCAAGGAAAAGTCGGGCCTAGTAATGAAAAACTGTTTTTT. The chain uses TRBV3-1 and TRBJ1-4; D uncertain. CDR3 length: 17 amino acids. Germline V gene lookup returns CDR1 LGHDT and CDR2 YNNKEL (reference sequence). V was trimmed by 1 base and J by 4 bases, leaving 16 bases between them.

The chain has TRBV9 and TRBJ1-1; D call uncertain. The CDR3 is 14 amino acids. Germline V gives CDR1 SGDLS, CDR2 YYNGEE. V shed 4 bases and J shed 0 bases, with 10 bases lying between them. CDR3 sequence (DNA): TGTGCCAGCAGCCCCCGGTCGATGAACACTGAAGCTTTCTTT. This sequence encodes CASSPRSMNTEAFF.

This chain connects TRBV4-1 to TRBJ2-1; possible D gene TRBD1, 5 bases. The germline CDR1 and CDR2 sequences are MGHRA and YSYEKL. This CDR3 is built from 15 residues. V was clipped by 9 bases and J by 0 bases, with 15 bases between them. This CDR3 is CASATRDSSYNEQFF. The CDR3 DNA follows: TGCGCCAGTGCTACCAGAGACAGCTCCTACAATGAGCAGTTCTTC.